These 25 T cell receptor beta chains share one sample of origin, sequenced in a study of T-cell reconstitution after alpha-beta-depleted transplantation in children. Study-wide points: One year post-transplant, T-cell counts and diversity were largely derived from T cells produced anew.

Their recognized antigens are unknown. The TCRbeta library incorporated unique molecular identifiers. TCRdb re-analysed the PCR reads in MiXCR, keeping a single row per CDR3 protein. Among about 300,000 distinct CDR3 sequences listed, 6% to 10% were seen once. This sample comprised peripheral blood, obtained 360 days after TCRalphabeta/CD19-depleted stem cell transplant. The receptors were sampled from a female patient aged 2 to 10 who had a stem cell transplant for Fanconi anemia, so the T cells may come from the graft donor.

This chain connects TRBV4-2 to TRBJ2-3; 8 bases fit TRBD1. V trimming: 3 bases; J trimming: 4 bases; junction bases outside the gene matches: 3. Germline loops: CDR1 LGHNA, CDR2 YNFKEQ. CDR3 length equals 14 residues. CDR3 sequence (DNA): TGTGCCAGCAGCCACGGGACAGGTTCAGATACGCAGTATTTT. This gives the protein CASSHGTGSDTQYF.

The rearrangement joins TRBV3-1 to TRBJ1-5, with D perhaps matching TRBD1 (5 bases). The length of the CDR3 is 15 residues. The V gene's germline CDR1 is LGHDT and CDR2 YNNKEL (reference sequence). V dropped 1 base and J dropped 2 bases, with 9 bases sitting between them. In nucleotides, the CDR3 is TGTGCCAGCAGCCAAGGGGGCCGAGGCAATCAGCCCCAGCATTTT. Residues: CASSQGGRGNQPQHF.

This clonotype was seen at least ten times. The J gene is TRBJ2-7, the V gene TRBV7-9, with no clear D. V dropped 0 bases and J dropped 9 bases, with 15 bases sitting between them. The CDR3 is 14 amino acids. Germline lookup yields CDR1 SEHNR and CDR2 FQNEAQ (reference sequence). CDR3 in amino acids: CASSLASLSLRQYF. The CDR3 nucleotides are TGTGCCAGCAGCTTAGCCAGCCTCAGCCTTAGGCAGTACTTC.

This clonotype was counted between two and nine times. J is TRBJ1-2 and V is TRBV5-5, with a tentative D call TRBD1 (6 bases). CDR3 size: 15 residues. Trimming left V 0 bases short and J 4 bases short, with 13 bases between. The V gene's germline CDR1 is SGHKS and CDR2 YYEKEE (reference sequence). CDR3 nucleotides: TGTGCCAGCAGCTTGGAGAGGGGGTTAGGCTATGGCTACACCTTC. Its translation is CASSLERGLGYGYTF.

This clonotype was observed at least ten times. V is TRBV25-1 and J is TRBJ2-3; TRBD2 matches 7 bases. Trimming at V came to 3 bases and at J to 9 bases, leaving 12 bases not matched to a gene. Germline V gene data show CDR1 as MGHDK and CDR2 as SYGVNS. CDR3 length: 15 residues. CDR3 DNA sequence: TGTGCCAGCAGTGATTGGAGGGCAGGGAGGGGCACGCAGTATTTT. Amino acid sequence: CASSDWRAGRGTQYF.

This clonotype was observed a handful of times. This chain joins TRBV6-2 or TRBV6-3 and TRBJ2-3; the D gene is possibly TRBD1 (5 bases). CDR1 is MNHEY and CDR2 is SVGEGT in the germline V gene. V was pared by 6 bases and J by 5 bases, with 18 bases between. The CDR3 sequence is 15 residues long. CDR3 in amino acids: CASSQPTGLVDTQYF. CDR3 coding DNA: TGTGCCAGCAGCCAACCTACAGGTCTGGTAGATACGCAGTATTTT.

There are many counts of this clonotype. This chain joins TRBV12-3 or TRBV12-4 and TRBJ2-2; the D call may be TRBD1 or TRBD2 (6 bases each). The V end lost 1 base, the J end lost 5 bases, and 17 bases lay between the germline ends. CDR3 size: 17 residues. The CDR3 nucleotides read TGTGCCAGCAGTTTAGATGGAGGGTTAGACAGGACCGGGGAGCTGTTTTTT. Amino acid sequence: CASSLDGGLDRTGELFF.

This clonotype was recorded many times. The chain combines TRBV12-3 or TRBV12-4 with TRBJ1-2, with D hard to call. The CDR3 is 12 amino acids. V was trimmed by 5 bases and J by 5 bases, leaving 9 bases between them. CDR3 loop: CASSAGVYGYTF. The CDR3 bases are TGTGCCAGCAGTGCAGGCGTTTATGGCTACACCTTC.

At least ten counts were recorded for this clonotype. The CDR3 spells CASSHGQGNTNEQFF. CDR3 nucleotides: TGTGCCAGCTCACACGGACAGGGGAATACCAATGAGCAGTTCTTC. V and J are TRBV18 and TRBJ2-1, with 9 positions matching TRBD1. The V gene's germline CDR1 is KGHSH and CDR2 LQKENI. The CDR3 consists of 15 residues. V lost 4 bases to trimming and J lost 6 bases; unmatched junction nucleotides: 7. The variable domain in full, completed from reference TRBV18 and TRBJ2-1, reads NAGVMQNPRHLVRRRGQEARLRCSPMKGHSHVYWYRQLPEEGLKFMVYLQKENIIDESGMPKERFSAEFPKEGPSILRIQQVVRGDSAAYFCASSHGQGNTNEQFFGPGTRLTVL.

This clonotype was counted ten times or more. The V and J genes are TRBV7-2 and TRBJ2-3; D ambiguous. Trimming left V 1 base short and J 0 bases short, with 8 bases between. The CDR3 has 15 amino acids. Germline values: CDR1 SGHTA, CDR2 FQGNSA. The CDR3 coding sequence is TGTGCCAGCAGCTTAGTGACAACTAGCACAGATACGCAGTATTTT. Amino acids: CASSLVTTSTDTQYF.

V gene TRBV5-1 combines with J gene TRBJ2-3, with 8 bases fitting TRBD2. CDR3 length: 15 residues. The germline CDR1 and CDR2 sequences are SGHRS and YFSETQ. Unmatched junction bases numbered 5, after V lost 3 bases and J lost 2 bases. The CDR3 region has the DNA TGCGCCAGCAGCTCCGGCGGGGGGCACACAGATACGCAGTATTTT. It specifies CASSSGGGHTDTQYF.

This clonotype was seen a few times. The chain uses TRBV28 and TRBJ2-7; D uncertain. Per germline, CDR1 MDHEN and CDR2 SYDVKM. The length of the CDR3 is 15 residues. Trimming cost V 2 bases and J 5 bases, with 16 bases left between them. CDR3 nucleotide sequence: TGTGCCAGCAGTTTACGGCGCGCACACCCCGACGAGCAGTACTTC. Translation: CASSLRRAHPDEQYF.

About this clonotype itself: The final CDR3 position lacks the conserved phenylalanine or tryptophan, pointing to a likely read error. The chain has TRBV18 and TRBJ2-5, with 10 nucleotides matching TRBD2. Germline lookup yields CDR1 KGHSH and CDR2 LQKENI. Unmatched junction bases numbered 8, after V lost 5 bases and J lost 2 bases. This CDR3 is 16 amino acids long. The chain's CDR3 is CASSSPSGRDQETQYC. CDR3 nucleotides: TGTGCCAGCTCATCCCCTAGCGGGAGAGATCAAGAGACCCAGTACTGC.

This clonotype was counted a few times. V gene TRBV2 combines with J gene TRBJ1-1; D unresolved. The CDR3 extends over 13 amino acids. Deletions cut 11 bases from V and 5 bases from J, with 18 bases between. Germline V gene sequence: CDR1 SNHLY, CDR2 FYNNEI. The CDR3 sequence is CADQREGLTEAFF. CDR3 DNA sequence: TGTGCCGACCAAAGGGAAGGGTTAACTGAAGCTTTCTTT.

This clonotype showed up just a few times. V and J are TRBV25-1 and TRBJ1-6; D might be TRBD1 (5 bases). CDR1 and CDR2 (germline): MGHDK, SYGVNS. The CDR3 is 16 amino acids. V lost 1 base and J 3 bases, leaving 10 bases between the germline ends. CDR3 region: CASSELGPLYNSPLHF. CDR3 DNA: TGTGCCAGCAGTGAATTGGGACCCCTCTATAATTCACCCCTCCACTTT.

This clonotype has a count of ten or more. CDR3 amino acids: CASSLVSGARTDTQYF. In DNA, the CDR3 is TGTGCCAGCAGCTTAGTAAGCGGGGCCCGCACAGATACGCAGTATTTT. V and J are TRBV7-2 and TRBJ2-3; 7 bases are a match to TRBD2. This CDR3 comprises 16 residues. The junction had 5 bases not matched to a gene; V was cut back by 1 base and J by 1 base. Germline V lookup: CDR1 SGHTA, CDR2 FQGNSA.

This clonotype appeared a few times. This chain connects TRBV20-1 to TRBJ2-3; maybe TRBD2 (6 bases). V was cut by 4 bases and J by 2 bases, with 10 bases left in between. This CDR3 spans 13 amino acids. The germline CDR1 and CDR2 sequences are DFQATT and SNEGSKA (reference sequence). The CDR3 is CSAMASDTDTQYF. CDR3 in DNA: TGCAGTGCTATGGCTAGCGACACAGATACGCAGTATTTT.

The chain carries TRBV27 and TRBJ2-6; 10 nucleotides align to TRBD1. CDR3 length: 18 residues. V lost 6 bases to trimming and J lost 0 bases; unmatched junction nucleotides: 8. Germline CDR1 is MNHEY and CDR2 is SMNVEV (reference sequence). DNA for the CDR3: TGTGCCAGCAGGCATCCGGGACAGGGGAACTCTGGGGCCAACGTCCTGACTTTC. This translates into CASRHPGQGNSGANVLTF. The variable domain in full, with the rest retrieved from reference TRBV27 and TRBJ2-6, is EAQVTQNPRYLITVTGKKLTVTCSQNMNHEYMSWYRQDPGLGLRQIYYSMNVEVTDKGDVPEGYKVSRKEKRNFPLILESPSPNQTSLYFCASRHPGQGNSGANVLTFGAGSRLTVL.

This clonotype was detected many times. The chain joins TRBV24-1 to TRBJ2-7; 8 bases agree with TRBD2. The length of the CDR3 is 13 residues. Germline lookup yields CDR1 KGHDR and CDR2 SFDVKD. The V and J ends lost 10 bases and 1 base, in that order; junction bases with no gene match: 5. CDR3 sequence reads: CATKAGVSYEQYF. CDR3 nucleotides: TGTGCCACGAAAGCGGGGGTTTCCTACGAGCAGTACTTC.

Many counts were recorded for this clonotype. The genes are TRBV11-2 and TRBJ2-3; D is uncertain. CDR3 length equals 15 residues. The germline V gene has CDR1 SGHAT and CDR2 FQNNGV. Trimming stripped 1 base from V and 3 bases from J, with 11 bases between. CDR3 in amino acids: CASSLGGMNTDTQYF. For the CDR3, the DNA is TGTGCCAGCAGCTTAGGGGGAATGAATACAGATACGCAGTATTTT.

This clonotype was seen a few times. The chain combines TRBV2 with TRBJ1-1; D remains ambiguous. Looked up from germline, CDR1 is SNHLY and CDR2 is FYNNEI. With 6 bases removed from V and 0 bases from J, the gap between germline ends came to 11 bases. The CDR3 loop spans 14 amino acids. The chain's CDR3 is CASRGVTLNTEAFF. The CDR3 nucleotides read TGTGCCAGCAGGGGAGTCACCCTGAACACTGAAGCTTTCTTT.

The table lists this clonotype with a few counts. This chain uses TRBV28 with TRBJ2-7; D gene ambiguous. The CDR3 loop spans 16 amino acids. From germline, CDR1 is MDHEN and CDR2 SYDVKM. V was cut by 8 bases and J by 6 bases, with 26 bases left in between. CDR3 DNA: TGTGCCAGCGGGATCCCCGTCCAATGGGGTGTAGGCGAGCAGTACTTC. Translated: CASGIPVQWGVGEQYF.

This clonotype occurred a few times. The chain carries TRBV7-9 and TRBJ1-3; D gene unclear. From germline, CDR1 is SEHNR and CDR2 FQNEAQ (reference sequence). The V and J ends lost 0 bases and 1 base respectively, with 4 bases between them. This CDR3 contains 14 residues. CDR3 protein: CASSLATSGNTIYF. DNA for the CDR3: TGTGCCAGCAGCTTAGCTACGTCTGGAAACACCATATATTTT.

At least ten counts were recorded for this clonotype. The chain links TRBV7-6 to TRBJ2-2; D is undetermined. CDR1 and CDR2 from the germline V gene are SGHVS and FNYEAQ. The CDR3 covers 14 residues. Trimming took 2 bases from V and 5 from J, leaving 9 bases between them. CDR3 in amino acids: CASSLLVATGELFF. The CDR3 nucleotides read TGTGCCAGCAGCTTACTTGTGGCAACCGGGGAGCTGTTTTTT.

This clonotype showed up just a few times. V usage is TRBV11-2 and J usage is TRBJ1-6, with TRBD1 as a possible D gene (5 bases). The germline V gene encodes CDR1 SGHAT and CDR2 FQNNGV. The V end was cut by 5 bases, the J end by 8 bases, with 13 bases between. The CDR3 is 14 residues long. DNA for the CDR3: TGTGCCAGCAGCGTGGGACTTGCCTATTCACCCCTCCACTTT. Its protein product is CASSVGLAYSPLHF. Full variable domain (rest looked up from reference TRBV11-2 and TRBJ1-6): EAGVAQSPRYKIIEKRQSVAFWCNPISGHATLYWYQQILGQGPKLLIQFQNNGVVDDSQLPKDRFSAERLKGVDSTLKIQPAKLEDSAVYLCASSVGLAYSPLHFGNGTRLTVT.